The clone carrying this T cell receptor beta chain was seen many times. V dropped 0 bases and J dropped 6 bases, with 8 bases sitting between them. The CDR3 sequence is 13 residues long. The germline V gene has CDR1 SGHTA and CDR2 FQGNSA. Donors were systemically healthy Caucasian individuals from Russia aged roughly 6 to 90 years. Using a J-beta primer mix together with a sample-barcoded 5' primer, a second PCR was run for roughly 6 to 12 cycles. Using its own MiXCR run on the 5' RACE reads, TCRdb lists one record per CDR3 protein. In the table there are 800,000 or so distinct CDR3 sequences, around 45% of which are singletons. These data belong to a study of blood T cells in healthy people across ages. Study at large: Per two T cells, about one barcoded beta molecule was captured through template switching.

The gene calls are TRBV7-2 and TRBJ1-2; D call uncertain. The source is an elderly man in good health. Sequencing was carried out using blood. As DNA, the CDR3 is TGTGCCAGCAGCTTAGCGGTAGATGATGGCTACACCTTC. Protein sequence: CASSLAVDDGYTF.